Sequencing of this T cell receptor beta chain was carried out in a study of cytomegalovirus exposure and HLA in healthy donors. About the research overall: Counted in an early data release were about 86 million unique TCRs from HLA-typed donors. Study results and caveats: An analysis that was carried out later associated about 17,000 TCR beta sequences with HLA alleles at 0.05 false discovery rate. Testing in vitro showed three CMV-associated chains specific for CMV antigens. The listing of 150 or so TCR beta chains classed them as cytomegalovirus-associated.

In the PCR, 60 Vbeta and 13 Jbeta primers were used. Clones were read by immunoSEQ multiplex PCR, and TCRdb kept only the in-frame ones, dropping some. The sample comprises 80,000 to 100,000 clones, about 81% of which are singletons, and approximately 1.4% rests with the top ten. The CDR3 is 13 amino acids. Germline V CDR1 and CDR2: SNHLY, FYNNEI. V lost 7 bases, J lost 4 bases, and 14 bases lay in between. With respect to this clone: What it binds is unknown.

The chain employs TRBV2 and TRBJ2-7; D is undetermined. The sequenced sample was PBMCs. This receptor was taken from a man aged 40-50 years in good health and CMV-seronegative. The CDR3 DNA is TGTGCCAGCACCCCCGAGAGTAGTTACGAGCAGTACTTC. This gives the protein CASTPESSYEQYF.